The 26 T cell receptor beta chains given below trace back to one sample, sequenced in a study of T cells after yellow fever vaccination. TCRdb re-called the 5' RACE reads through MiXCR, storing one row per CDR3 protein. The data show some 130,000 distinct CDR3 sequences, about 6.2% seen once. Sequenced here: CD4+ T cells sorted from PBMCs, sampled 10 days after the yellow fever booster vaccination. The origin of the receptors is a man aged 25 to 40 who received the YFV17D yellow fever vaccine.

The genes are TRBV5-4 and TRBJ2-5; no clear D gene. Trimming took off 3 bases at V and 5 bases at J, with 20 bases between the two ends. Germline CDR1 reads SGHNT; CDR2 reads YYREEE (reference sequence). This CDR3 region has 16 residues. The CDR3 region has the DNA TGTGCCAGCAGCTCAGTTAGAGGTGCAAGGCATGAGACCCAGTACTTC. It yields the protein CASSSVRGARHETQYF.

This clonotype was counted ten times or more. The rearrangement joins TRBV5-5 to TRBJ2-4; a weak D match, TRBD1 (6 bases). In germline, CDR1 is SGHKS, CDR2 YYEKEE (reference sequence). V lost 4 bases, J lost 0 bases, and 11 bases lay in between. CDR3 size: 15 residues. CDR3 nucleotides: TGTGCCAGCAGCGGGACACAACTAGCCAAAAACATTCAGTACTTC. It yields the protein CASSGTQLAKNIQYF.

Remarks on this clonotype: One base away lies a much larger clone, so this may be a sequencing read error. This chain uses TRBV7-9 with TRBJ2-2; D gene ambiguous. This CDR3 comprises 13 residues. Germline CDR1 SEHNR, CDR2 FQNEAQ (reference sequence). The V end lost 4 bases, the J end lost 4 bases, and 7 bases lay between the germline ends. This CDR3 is CASSSLATGELFF. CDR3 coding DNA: TGTGCCAGCAGCTCCTTGGCCACCGGGGAGCTGTTTTTT.

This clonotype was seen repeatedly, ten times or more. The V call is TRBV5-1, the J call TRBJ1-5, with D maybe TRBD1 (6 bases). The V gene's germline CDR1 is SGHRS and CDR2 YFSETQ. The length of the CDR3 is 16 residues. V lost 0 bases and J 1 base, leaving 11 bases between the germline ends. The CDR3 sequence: CASSLDGTRSNQPQHF. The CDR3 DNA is TGCGCCAGCAGCTTGGACGGGACAAGAAGCAATCAGCCCCAGCATTTT.

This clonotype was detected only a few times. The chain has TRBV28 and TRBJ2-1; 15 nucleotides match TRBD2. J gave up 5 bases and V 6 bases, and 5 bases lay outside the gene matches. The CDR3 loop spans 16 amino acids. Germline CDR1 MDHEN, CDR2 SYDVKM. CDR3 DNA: TGTGCCAGCAGCCCAGGACTAGCGGGAGGGGACAATGAGCAGTTCTTC. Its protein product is CASSPGLAGGDNEQFF.

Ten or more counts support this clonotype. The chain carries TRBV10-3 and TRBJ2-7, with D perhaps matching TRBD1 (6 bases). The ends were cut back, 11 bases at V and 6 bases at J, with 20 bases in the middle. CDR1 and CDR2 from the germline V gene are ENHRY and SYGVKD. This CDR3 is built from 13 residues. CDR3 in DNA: TGTGCCGCCACCCAGGTACAGGGTGGCGAGCAGTACTTC. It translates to CAATQVQGGEQYF.

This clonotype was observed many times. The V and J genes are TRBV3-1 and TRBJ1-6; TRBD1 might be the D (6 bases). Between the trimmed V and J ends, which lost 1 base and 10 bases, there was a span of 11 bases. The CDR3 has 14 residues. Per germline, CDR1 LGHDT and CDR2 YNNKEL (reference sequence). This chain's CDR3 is CASSQVQGASPLHF. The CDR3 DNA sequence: TGTGCCAGCAGCCAAGTACAGGGTGCCTCACCCCTCCACTTT.

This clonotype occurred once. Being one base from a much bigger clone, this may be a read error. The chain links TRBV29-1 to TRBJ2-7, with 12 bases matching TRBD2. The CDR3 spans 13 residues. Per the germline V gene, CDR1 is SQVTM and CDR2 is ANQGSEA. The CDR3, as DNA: TGCAGCGTGCCGACTAGCGGGAGAGGCGAGCAGAACTTC. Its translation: CSVPTSGRGEQNF.

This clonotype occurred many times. CDR3 sequence (DNA): TGCAGTGCTAGATCGACTAGCAGTTGGTACAATGAGCAGTTCTTC. The encoded protein is CSARSTSSWYNEQFF. The chain uses TRBV20-1 and TRBJ2-1; 7 positions match TRBD2. CDR1 DFQATT and CDR2 SNEGSKA come from the germline V gene (reference sequence). Trimming took 2 bases from V and 4 from J; bases not matched to a gene: 8. CDR3 length equals 15 residues.

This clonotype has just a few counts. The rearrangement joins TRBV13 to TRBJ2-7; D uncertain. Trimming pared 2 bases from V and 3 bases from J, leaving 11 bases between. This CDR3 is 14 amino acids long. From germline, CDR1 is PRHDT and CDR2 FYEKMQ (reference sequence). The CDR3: CASSLRTVNYEQYF. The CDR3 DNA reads TGTGCCAGCAGCTTACGGACGGTGAACTACGAGCAGTACTTC.

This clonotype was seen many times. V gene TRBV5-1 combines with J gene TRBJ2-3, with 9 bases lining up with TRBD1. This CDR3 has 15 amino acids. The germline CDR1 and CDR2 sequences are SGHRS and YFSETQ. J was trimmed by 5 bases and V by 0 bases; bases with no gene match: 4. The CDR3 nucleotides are TGCGCCAGCAGCTTGGGAACAGGGGGCCGAGATACGCAGTATTTT. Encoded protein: CASSLGTGGRDTQYF.

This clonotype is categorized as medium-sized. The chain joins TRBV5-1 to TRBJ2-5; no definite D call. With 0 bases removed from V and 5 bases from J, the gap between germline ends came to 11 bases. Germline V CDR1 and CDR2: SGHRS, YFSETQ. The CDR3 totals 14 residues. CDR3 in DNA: TGCGCCAGCAGCTTGGCGATCAGCTGGGAGACCCAGTACTTC. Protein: CASSLAISWETQYF.

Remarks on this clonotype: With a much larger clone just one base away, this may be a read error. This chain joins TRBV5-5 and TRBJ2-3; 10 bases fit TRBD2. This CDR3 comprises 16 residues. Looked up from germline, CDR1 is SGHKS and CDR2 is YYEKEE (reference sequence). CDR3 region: CASSHQAGGPGDTHYF. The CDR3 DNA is TGTGCCAGCAGTCATCAAGCGGGAGGGCCGGGAGATACGCACTATTTT.

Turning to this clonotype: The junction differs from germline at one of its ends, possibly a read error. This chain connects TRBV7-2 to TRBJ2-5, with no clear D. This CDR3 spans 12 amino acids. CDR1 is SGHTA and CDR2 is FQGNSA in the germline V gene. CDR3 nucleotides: TGTGCCAGCAGCTTAAATGGAGAGACCCAGCACTTC. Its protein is CASSLNGETQHF.

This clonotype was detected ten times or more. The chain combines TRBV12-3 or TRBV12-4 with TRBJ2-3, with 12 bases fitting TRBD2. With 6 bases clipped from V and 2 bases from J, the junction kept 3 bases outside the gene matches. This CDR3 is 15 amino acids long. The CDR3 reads CASRRTSGNTDTQYF. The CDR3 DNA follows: TGTGCCAGCAGGCGGACTAGCGGGAACACAGATACGCAGTATTTT.

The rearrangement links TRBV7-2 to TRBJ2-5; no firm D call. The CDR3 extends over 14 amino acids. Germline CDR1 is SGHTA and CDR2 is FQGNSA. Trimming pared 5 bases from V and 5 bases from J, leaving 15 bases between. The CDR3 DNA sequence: TGTGCCAGCAGCCCCAGAACTACCAGTGAGACCCAGTACTTC. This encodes CASSPRTTSETQYF.

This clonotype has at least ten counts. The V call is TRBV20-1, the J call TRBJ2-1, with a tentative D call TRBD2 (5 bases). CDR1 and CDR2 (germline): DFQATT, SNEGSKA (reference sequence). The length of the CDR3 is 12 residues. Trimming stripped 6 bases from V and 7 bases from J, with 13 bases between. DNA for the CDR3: TGCAGTGCCAAGGACTTATCAAATGAGCAGTTCTTC. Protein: CSAKDLSNEQFF.

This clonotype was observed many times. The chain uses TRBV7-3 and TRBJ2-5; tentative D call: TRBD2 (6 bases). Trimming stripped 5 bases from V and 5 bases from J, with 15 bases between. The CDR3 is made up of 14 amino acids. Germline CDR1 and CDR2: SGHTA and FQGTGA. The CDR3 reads CASSRNPGRETQYF. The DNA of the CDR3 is TGTGCCAGCAGCCGTAACCCGGGGAGGGAGACCCAGTACTTC.

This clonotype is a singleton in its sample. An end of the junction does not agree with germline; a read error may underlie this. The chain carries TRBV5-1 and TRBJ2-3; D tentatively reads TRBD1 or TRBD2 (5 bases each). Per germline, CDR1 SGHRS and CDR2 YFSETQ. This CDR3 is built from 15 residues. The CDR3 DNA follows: TGCGCCAGCAGCTCCCGACGGGATTTGACAGCTACGCAGTATTTT. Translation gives CASSSRRDLTATQYF.

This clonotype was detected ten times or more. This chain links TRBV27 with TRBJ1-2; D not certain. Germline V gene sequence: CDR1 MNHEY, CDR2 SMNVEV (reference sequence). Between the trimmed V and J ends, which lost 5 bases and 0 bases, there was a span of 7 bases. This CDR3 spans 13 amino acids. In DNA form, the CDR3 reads TGTGCCAGCAGTCCGACGCCTAACTATGGCTACACCTTC. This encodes CASSPTPNYGYTF.

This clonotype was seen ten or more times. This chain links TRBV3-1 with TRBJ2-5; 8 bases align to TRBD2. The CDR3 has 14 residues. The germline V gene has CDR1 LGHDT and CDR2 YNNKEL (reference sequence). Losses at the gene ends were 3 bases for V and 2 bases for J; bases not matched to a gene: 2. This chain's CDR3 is CASSHTSGQETQYF. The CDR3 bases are TGTGCCAGCAGCCACACTAGCGGACAAGAGACCCAGTACTTC.

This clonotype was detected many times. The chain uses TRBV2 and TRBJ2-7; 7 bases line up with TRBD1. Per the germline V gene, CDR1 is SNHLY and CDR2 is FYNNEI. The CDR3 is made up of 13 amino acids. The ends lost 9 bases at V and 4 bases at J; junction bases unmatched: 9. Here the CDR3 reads CASSRDREYEQYF. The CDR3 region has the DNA TGTGCCAGTAGCCGGGACAGAGAATACGAGCAGTACTTC. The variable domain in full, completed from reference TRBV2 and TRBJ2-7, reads EPEVTQTPSHQVTQMGQEVILRCVPISNHLYFYWYRQILGQKVEFLVSFYNNEISEKSEIFDDQFSVERPDGSNFTLKIRSTKLEDSAMYFCASSRDREYEQYFGPGTRLTVT.

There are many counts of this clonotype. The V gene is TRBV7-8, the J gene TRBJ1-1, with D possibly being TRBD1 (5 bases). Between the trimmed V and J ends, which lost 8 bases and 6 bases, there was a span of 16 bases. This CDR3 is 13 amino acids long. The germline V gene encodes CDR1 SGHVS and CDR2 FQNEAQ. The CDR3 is CASSGGVQAEAFF. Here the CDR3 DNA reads TGTGCCAGCTCTGGGGGGGTTCAGGCTGAAGCTTTCTTT.

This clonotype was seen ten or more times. The CDR3 loop reads CASSFQGRSTDTQYF. CDR3 coding DNA: TGCGCCAGCAGCTTCCAAGGGCGAAGCACAGATACGCAGTATTTT. The chain joins TRBV5-1 to TRBJ2-3; D is undetermined. CDR3 size: 15 residues. Per germline, CDR1 SGHRS and CDR2 YFSETQ. Trimming took 2 bases from V and 0 from J, leaving 10 bases between them.

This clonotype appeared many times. The CDR3 coding sequence is TGTGCCAGCAGATCGCGGGGACAGCGCAATGAGCAGTTCTTC. Encoded protein: CASRSRGQRNEQFF. The chain combines TRBV6-5 with TRBJ2-1; weak D call: TRBD1 (7 bases). Germline CDR1 and CDR2: MNHEY and SVGAGI. The CDR3 has 14 amino acids. Trimming pared 6 bases from V and 6 bases from J, leaving 15 bases between.

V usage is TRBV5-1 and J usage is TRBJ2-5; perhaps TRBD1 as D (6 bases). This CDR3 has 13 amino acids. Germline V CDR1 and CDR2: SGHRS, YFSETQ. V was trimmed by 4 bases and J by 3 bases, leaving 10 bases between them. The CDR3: CASSRDIEETQYF. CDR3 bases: TGCGCCAGCAGCAGGGACATAGAAGAGACCCAGTACTTC.